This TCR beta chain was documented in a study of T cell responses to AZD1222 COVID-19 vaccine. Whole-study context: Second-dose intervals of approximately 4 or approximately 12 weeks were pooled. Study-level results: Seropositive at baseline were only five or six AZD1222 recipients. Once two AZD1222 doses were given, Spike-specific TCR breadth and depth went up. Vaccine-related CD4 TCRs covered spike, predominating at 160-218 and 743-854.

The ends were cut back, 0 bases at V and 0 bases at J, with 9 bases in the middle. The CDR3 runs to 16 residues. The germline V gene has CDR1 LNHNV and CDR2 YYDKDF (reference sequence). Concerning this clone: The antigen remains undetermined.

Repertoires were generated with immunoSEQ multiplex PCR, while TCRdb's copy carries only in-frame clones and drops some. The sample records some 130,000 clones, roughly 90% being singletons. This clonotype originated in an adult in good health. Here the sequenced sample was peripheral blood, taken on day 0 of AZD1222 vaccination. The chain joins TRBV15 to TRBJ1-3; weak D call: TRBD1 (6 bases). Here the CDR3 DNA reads TGTGCCACCAGCAGAGATAGGGGGATCTCTGGAAACACCATATATTTT. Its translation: CATSRDRGISGNTIYF. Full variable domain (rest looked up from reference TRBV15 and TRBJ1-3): DAMVIQNPRYQVTQFGKPVTLSCSQTLNHNVMYWYQQKSSQAPKLLFHYYDKDFNNEADTPDNFQSRRPNTSFCFLDIRSPGLGDTAMYLCATSRDRGISGNTIYFGEGSWLTVV.